A selection of T cell receptor beta chains follows, all from one sample in a study of PD-1 blockade in classical Hodgkin lymphoma. Only in-frame clones appear in the TCRdb table, and some are missing; sequencing was by immunoSEQ multiplex PCR. The sample lists tens of thousands of clones, 85% to 90% occurring once. The sample in question was peripheral blood mononuclear cells (PBMCs), obtained at baseline. Receptors originate from a human donor with classical Hodgkin lymphoma. CDR3s include the opening cysteine and the closing phenylalanine or tryptophan. D genes are given only for firm matches. Not all rows give a size; the values are once, few, many and, for expanded clones, a class.

V	size	D	J	CDR3	DNA
TRBV27	-	-	TRBJ1-2	CASSKGSVSGYTF	TGTGCCAGCAGTAAGGGCTCCGTTTCTGGCTACACCTTC
TRBV11-2	-	TRBD1	TRBJ2-7	CASRLVGRGRYEQYF	TGTGCCAGCCGACTCGTGGGCAGGGGGAGATACGAGCAGTACTTC
TRBV27	few	-	TRBJ2-1	CASRGEASFSYNEQFF	TGTGCCAGCAGGGGGGAGGCCAGCTTCTCCTACAATGAGCAGTTCTTC
TRBV18	-	-	TRBJ2-7	CASSPGLSTYEQYF	TGTGCCAGCTCCCCCGGACTATCGACCTACGAGCAGTACTTC
TRBV9	-	TRBD1	TRBJ1-1	CASSATQGARTEAFF	TGTGCCAGCAGCGCGACACAGGGGGCGCGGACTGAAGCTTTCTTT
TRBV6-5	once	TRBD1	TRBJ2-5	CASRNHRGERETQYF	TGTGCCAGCAGGAATCACAGGGGGGAAAGAGAGACCCAGTACTTC
TRBV5-1	-	-	TRBJ2-1	CASSSGPYNEQFF	TGCGCCAGCAGCAGTGGACCATACAATGAGCAGTTCTTC
TRBV6-6	once	-	TRBJ1-6	CASIPGAATHIPLHF	TGTGCCAGCATCCCAGGGGCGGCTACTCACATCCCCCTCCACTTT
TRBV7-6	once	-	TRBJ2-7	CASSLEGGYEQYF	TGTGCCAGCAGCTTAGAGGGGGGCTACGAGCAGTACTTC
TRBV14	-	-	TRBJ1-1	CASSQDGRGTEAFF	TGTGCCAGCAGCCAAGATGGTAGGGGGACTGAAGCTTTCTTT
TRBV4-3	-	-	TRBJ2-7	CASSRGQSSYEQYF	TGCGCCAGCAGCCGCGGACAGAGCTCCTACGAGCAGTACTTC
TRBV10-3	-	TRBD1	TRBJ2-2	CAISGTGGNTGELFF	TGTGCCATCAGCGGGACAGGAGGGAACACCGGGGAGCTGTTTTTT
TRBV27	-	-	TRBJ2-3	CASSLVRASTDTQYF	TGTGCCAGCAGTTTAGTACGGGCCAGCACAGATACGCAGTATTTT
TRBV28	-	-	TRBJ2-7	CASSALSSPGVFEQYF	TGTGCCAGCAGTGCCCTATCTAGCCCTGGTGTGTTCGAGCAGTACTTC
TRBV10-3	-	-	TRBJ1-2	CAIRASQADYGYTF	TGTGCCATCAGGGCATCTCAGGCGGACTATGGCTACACCTTC
TRBV14	few	TRBD1	TRBJ2-3	CASSRSGQGAGDTQYF	TGTGCCAGCAGCCGATCGGGACAGGGGGCAGGGGATACGCAGTATTTT
TRBV6-5	-	-	TRBJ2-7	CASSYSWEEGEQYF	TGTGCCAGCAGTTACTCGTGGGAGGAGGGCGAGCAGTACTTC
TRBV4-3	-	TRBD2	TRBJ2-1	CASSQESAGAYNEQFF	TGCGCCAGCAGCCAAGAATCAGCGGGGGCCTACAATGAGCAGTTCTTC
TRBV27	-	TRBD2	TRBJ2-7	CASSATSGAYEQYF	TGTGCCAGCAGTGCGACTAGCGGGGCCTACGAGCAGTACTTC
TRBV5-1	-	-	TRBJ1-3	CASSLVGEPNGNTIYF	TGCGCCAGCAGCTTGGTGGGCGAACCCAATGGAAACACCATATATTTT
TRBV27	-	TRBD1	TRBJ2-7	CASSLTGVGEQYF	TGTGCCAGCAGTTTAACAGGGGTAGGCGAGCAGTACTTC
TRBV5-3	-	TRBD1	TRBJ2-3	CARRIRDRAFTDTQYF	TGTGCCAGAAGAATCCGGGACAGGGCCTTCACAGATACGCAGTATTTT
TRBV2	once	TRBD1	TRBJ1-1	CASSYRGGTEAFF	TGTGCCAGCTCCTACAGGGGAGGGACTGAAGCTTTCTTT
TRBV20-1	-	-	TRBJ2-7	CSALSRGEQYF	TGCAGTGCGCTAAGCCGGGGCGAGCAGTACTTC
TRBV9	-	-	TRBJ2-3	CASSPLGGRNTDTQYF	TGTGCCAGCAGCCCCCTCGGGGGAAGGAACACAGATACGCAGTATTTT
TRBV5-1	-	-	TRBJ2-1	CASSLRLGQGDNEQFF	TGCGCCAGCAGCCTAAGACTGGGACAAGGGGACAATGAGCAGTTCTTC